This T cell receptor (beta chain) emerged from a study of Ad26.COV2.S vaccination and SARS-CoV-2 variants. Overall study: Ad26.COV2.S given intramuscularly, once or twice 56 days apart.

Treatment described: roughly 20 received Ad26.COV2.S at low or high dose, single or two shots; about 5 received placebo; per-sample allocation not given. Sampling was done on day 63 after the first vaccine or placebo injection. Spike of the Wuhan-strain SARS-CoV-2 was expressed by an Ad26 vector, which formed the vaccine. Some clones are missing from TCRdb's copy, which holds only in-frame ones; the method was immunoSEQ multiplex PCR. The sample includes hundreds of thousands of clones, around 89% seen only once; the top ten take approximately 1.5%. This clone was detected a few times. What it binds is unknown. The ends were cut back, 4 bases at V and 1 base at J, with 13 bases in the middle. The germline V gene encodes CDR1 SGHVS and CDR2 FQNEAQ. This CDR3 spans 15 amino acids. The study, taken as a whole, reports: Once vaccination had occurred, spike-specific CD8+ and CD4+ T cell responses reportedly showed substantial breadth.

The sequence came from a person aged 18-65 years who received the Ad26.COV2.S COVID-19 vaccine or a placebo. The sample in question was peripheral blood, obtained in a trial of Ad26.COV2.S vaccine versus placebo. The chain recombines TRBV7-8 with TRBJ1-1; D uncertain. CDR3 sequence: CASSSDTGRNTEAFF. The CDR3 region has the DNA TGTGCCAGCAGCTCTGACACCGGGAGGAACACTGAAGCTTTCTTT.